The 19 T cell receptor beta chains reported below all come from one sample, sequenced in a study of T-cell reconstitution after alpha-beta-depleted transplantation in children. Researchers prepared the TCRbeta library using unique molecular identifiers, the study reports. One entry per CDR3 protein, called by TCRdb with MiXCR from the PCR reads. This sample has a few hundred thousand distinct CDR3 sequences, with roughly 30% found just once. Sequenced material: PBMCs, taken before TCRalphabeta/CD19-depleted stem cell transplant. The receptors stem from a boy younger than two with Wiskott-Aldrich syndrome, due to receive a stem cell transplant.

This clonotype was observed a handful of times. The CDR3 loop is CASSQGPGLAGATYEQYF. CDR3 in DNA: TGTGCCAGCAGCCAAGGCCCGGGACTAGCGGGAGCGACCTACGAGCAGTACTTC. The chain combines TRBV3-1 with TRBJ2-7, with 14 bases aligning to TRBD2. V lost 1 base, J lost 2 bases, and 7 bases stayed unmatched. The V gene's germline CDR1 is LGHDT and CDR2 YNNKEL (reference sequence). This CDR3 is built from 18 residues.

Worth noting for this clonotype: The junction departs from germline at one end; a sequencing error may be responsible. The chain is built from TRBV12-3 or TRBV12-4 and TRBJ1-5; D gene ambiguous. This CDR3 region has 12 residues. The CDR3 bases are TGTGCCGGCAGTCTGAGAAATCAGCCCCAGCATTTT. Encoded protein: CAGSLRNQPQHF.

This clonotype was observed a handful of times. This chain joins TRBV20-1 and TRBJ1-1; the D gene is possibly TRBD1 (6 bases). Germline CDR1 is DFQATT and CDR2 is SNEGSKA (reference sequence). The CDR3 consists of 15 residues. V lost 5 bases, J lost 0 bases, and 16 bases lay in between. This CDR3 reads CSACQFDRMNTEAFF. CDR3 in DNA: TGCAGTGCTTGCCAATTCGACAGGATGAACACTGAAGCTTTCTTT.

There are a few counts of this clonotype. The chain couples TRBV15 to TRBJ2-2; D is perhaps TRBD2 (6 bases). This CDR3 has 17 amino acids. Deletions cut 3 bases from V and 2 bases from J, with 16 bases between. The germline V gene has CDR1 LNHNV and CDR2 YYDKDF (reference sequence). CDR3 nucleotides: TGTGCCACCAGCAGTAAACCACCTAGCGTCAACACCGGGGAGCTGTTTTTT. Translating it yields CATSSKPPSVNTGELFF.

In DNA, the CDR3 is TGTGCCAGCTCACAGAGCGTCCGGGGTCACTCCTACGAGCAGTACTTC. This sequence encodes CASSQSVRGHSYEQYF. The chain recombines TRBV18 with TRBJ2-7, with a tentative D call TRBD2 (5 bases). CDR1 is KGHSH and CDR2 is LQKENI in the germline V gene. Trimming removed 4 bases at V and 0 bases at J, with 16 bases between. CDR3 length: 16 amino acids.

The J gene is TRBJ2-1, the V gene TRBV7-9; 9 positions match TRBD2. CDR3 length: 13 amino acids. CDR1 SEHNR and CDR2 FQNEAQ come from the germline V gene (reference sequence). V was clipped by 6 bases and J by 8 bases; unmatched bases: 5. The CDR3 DNA reads TGTGCCAGCAGAAGTAGACTAGCGGATGAGCAGTTCTTC. It is translated as CASRSRLADEQFF.

V gene TRBV20-1 combines with J gene TRBJ2-3; weak D call: TRBD1 (5 bases). The length of the CDR3 is 14 residues. Germline values: CDR1 DFQATT, CDR2 SNEGSKA (reference sequence). V shed 3 bases and J shed 2 bases, with 12 bases lying between them. The CDR3 here is CSASLQGYTDTQYF. The CDR3 DNA is TGCAGTGCTAGTCTCCAGGGTTACACAGATACGCAGTATTTT.

The V and J genes are TRBV2 and TRBJ1-1, with D uncertain. Trimming cost V 2 bases and J 1 base, with 8 bases left between them. Germline assignment: CDR1 SNHLY and CDR2 FYNNEI. This CDR3 spans 14 amino acids. The CDR3 spells CASSERGGNTEAFF. Written as DNA, the CDR3 is TGTGCCAGCAGTGAACGAGGTGGGAACACTGAAGCTTTCTTT. Complete variable domain (other parts from reference TRBV2 and TRBJ1-1): EPEVTQTPSHQVTQMGQEVILRCVPISNHLYFYWYRQILGQKVEFLVSFYNNEISEKSEIFDDQFSVERPDGSNFTLKIRSTKLEDSAMYFCASSERGGNTEAFFGQGTRLTVV.

For this clonotype: Because the CDR3 is missing its conserved closing phenylalanine or tryptophan, this is likely a read error. V usage is TRBV30 and J usage is TRBJ2-1; perhaps TRBD1 as D (5 bases). V was shortened by 2 bases and J by 5 bases, with 10 bases between the two germline ends. CDR3 length: 13 amino acids. The germline V gene has CDR1 GTSNPN and CDR2 SVGIG (reference sequence). Written as DNA, the CDR3 is TGTGCCTGGAGTATGACAGTAAACAATGAGCAGTTCTAC. Translation gives CAWSMTVNNEQFY.

The chain employs TRBV5-1 and TRBJ1-1; D perhaps matches TRBD1 (6 bases). The CDR3 covers 12 residues. Deletions cut 2 bases from V and 6 bases from J, with 8 bases between. CDR1 and CDR2 from the germline V gene are SGHRS and YFSETQ. The CDR3 DNA sequence: TGCGCCAGCAGCTTACAGGGATCTGAAGCTTTCTTT. This gives the protein CASSLQGSEAFF.

V gene TRBV24-1 combines with J gene TRBJ2-2; 7 nucleotides align to TRBD1. The CDR3 contains 14 residues. V shed 5 bases and J 4 bases; nucleotides not matched to a gene: 3. Germline assignment: CDR1 KGHDR and CDR2 SFDVKD. This CDR3 reads CATSGQGSTGELFF. CDR3 bases: TGTGCCACCAGTGGACAGGGTAGCACCGGGGAGCTGTTTTTT.

This clonotype was counted at least ten times. This chain uses TRBV18 with TRBJ2-7, with 7 bases aligning to TRBD1. The CDR3 is 14 amino acids. Trimming cost V 8 bases and J 2 bases; bases outside gene matches: 9. The germline gives CDR1 KGHSH, CDR2 LQKENI. The CDR3 protein is CASSPRQGPYEQYF. Written as DNA, the CDR3 is TGTGCCAGCAGCCCACGACAGGGCCCCTACGAGCAGTACTTC. Full variable domain (remainder filled in from reference TRBV18 and TRBJ2-7): NAGVMQNPRHLVRRRGQEARLRCSPMKGHSHVYWYRQLPEEGLKFMVYLQKENIIDESGMPKERFSAEFPKEGPSILRIQQVVRGDSAAYFCASSPRQGPYEQYFGPGTRLTVT.

This clonotype has only a few counts. The rearrangement uses TRBV28 and TRBJ2-7; 9 positions match TRBD1. This CDR3 has 14 residues. V was clipped by 7 bases and J by 7 bases; unmatched bases: 11. Germline CDR1 is MDHEN and CDR2 is SYDVKM. CDR3 residues: CASTGGTGLREQYF. The CDR3 nucleotides read TGTGCCAGCACGGGCGGGACAGGGTTGAGAGAGCAGTACTTC.

The rearrangement links TRBV20-1 to TRBJ2-3; D is uncertain. CDR3 length equals 14 residues. The V end lost 3 bases, the J end lost 4 bases, and 14 bases lay between the germline ends. From germline, CDR1 is DFQATT and CDR2 SNEGSKA (reference sequence). The CDR3 DNA follows: TGCAGTGCTAGGGGGATCGCTGGCGCAGATACGCAGTATTTT. Translation gives CSARGIAGADTQYF.

The genes are TRBV30 and TRBJ1-5; TRBD1 might be the D (5 bases). Trimming took off 5 bases at V and 6 bases at J, with 14 bases between the two ends. Germline assignment: CDR1 GTSNPN and CDR2 SVGIG (reference sequence). The length of the CDR3 is 13 residues. The CDR3 DNA reads TGTGCCTGGGATGCAGGGCTTAGTCAGCCCCAGCATTTT. As protein: CAWDAGLSQPQHF.

This clonotype was seen a handful of times. CDR3 in amino acids: CASSLAGAITDTQYF. The CDR3 coding sequence is TGTGCCAGCAGCTTGGCAGGGGCAATCACAGATACGCAGTATTTT. V gene TRBV7-9 combines with J gene TRBJ2-3; TRBD1 is a possible D gene (6 bases). The length of the CDR3 is 15 residues. V lost 3 bases and J lost 2, with 12 bases in between. Germline V lookup: CDR1 SEHNR, CDR2 FQNEAQ (reference sequence).

A few counts support this clonotype. The chain employs TRBV6-1 and TRBJ2-1, with D possibly matching TRBD2 (5 bases). CDR3 length equals 15 residues. Trimming took off 5 bases at V and 3 bases at J, with 14 bases between the two ends. The germline gives CDR1 MNHNS, CDR2 SASEGT. The CDR3 spells CASSPGRGRYNEQFF. The CDR3 nucleotides read TGTGCCAGCAGTCCTGGACGGGGTCGCTACAATGAGCAGTTCTTC.

This clonotype has at least ten counts. The junction and the germline gene differ at one end; a read error may be behind it. The chain has TRBV12-3 or TRBV12-4 and TRBJ2-7; D remains ambiguous. The CDR3 is made up of 13 amino acids. The CDR3 DNA sequence: TGCGCCAGCAGCTTGAAGGGCTCCTACGAGCAGTACTTC. Amino acids: CASSLKGSYEQYF.

This clonotype showed up just a few times. V usage is TRBV7-2 and J usage is TRBJ1-2, with D uncertain. The V end was cut by 0 bases, the J end by 4 bases, with 12 bases between. Germline-derived CDR1 and CDR2 are SGHTA and FQGNSA. The CDR3 extends over 15 amino acids. In nucleotides, the CDR3 is TGTGCCAGCAGCTTAGCGGTGGTCAGTATCTATGGCTACACCTTC. This gives the protein CASSLAVVSIYGYTF.